These 25 T cell receptor beta chains were sequenced from one sample in a study of PD-L1 blockade in urothelial cancer. Using immunoSEQ multiplex PCR, the repertoire was profiled, and TCRdb retains in-frame clones only, with some absent. This table holds roughly 60,000 clones, roughly 87% found once. The sample here was PBMCs, taken around atezolizumab (anti-PD-L1) treatment. The receptors come from a man in his 70s with urothelial cancer.

The V and J genes are TRBV7-3 and TRBJ2-3, with 7 bases aligning to TRBD1. With 5 bases clipped from V and 3 bases from J, the junction kept 11 bases outside the gene matches. The V gene's germline CDR1 is SGHTA and CDR2 FQGTGA. There are 16 residues in the CDR3. The CDR3 DNA reads TGTGCCAGCAGCCTGACCCCGGACAGGTCGACAGATACGCAGTATTTT. Residues: CASSLTPDRSTDTQYF.

The chain employs TRBV30 and TRBJ2-7; the D is unclear. This CDR3 spans 11 amino acids. Germline V gives CDR1 GTSNPN, CDR2 SVGIG (reference sequence). V lost 3 bases and J 3 bases, leaving 6 bases between the germline ends. CDR3 amino acids: CAWRTGYEQYF. CDR3 nucleotide sequence: TGTGCCTGGAGGACGGGCTACGAGCAGTACTTC.

The chain has TRBV20-1 and TRBJ2-5; TRBD1 aligns across 7 bases. Trimming cost V 5 bases and J 4 bases; bases outside gene matches: 1. The germline V gene has CDR1 DFQATT and CDR2 SNEGSKA (reference sequence). This CDR3 contains 11 residues. The CDR3, as DNA: TGCAGTGCTCCAGGGGGAGAGACCCAGTACTTC. Protein: CSAPGGETQYF.

This sequence joins TRBV5-1 and TRBJ2-3, with 9 bases fitting TRBD2. Germline loops: CDR1 SGHRS, CDR2 YFSETQ. This CDR3 contains 17 residues. V lost 0 bases, J lost 2 bases, and 7 bases stayed unmatched. In DNA, the CDR3 is TGCGCCAGCAGCTTGGTGGGGACTAGCCTCTCCACAGATACGCAGTATTTT. Translating it yields CASSLVGTSLSTDTQYF.

The chain links TRBV7-2 to TRBJ1-2; 7 positions agree with TRBD1. Germline loops: CDR1 SGHTA, CDR2 FQGNSA. V gave up 5 bases and J gave up 1 base; unmatched junction bases: 4. The CDR3 runs 14 residues. CDR3: CASSPGTVNYGYTF. In nucleotides, the CDR3 is TGTGCCAGCAGCCCAGGGACAGTTAACTATGGCTACACCTTC.

The chain is built from TRBV5-4 and TRBJ2-1, with TRBD2 matching 9 bases. The CDR3 is 16 residues long. CDR1 SGHNT and CDR2 YYREEE come from the germline V gene (reference sequence). V lost 4 bases, J lost 7 bases, and 12 bases stayed unmatched. Here the CDR3 reads CASSRPGTLAGNEQFF. The CDR3 bases are TGTGCCAGCAGCCGCCCCGGGACTCTAGCGGGGAATGAGCAGTTCTTC.

The V gene is TRBV5-1, the J gene TRBJ2-2; D remains unclear. This CDR3 is 14 amino acids long. With 1 base removed from V and 1 base from J, the gap between germline ends came to 5 bases. Germline values: CDR1 SGHRS, CDR2 YFSETQ. CDR3 sequence reads: CASSLTENTGELFF. The CDR3 nucleotides read TGCGCCAGCAGCTTGACAGAGAACACCGGGGAGCTGTTTTTT.

The chain recombines TRBV30 with TRBJ2-7; 14 positions agree with TRBD2. The J segment lost 10 bases and the V segment lost 1 base, leaving 6 bases of the junction unmatched. This CDR3 has 14 residues. CDR1 and CDR2 (germline): GTSNPN, SVGIG (reference sequence). The CDR3 DNA is TGTGCCTGGAGTGACGGGACTAGCGGGAGTGAACAGTACTTC. Protein: CAWSDGTSGSEQYF.

The table lists this clone with a count of one. The CDR3 DNA is TGTGCCAGAAGCCCTATCGGTTGCCCCTACAGTGGCTACACCTTC. Residues: CARSPIGCPYSGYTF. V gene TRBV5-3 combines with J gene TRBJ1-2; D uncertain. TRBV5-3 is treated as an ORF (open reading frame) with a function not yet certain. The CDR3 loop spans 15 amino acids. Trimming took 4 bases from V and 7 from J, leaving 20 bases between them.

The rearrangement links TRBV30 to TRBJ2-4; TRBD1 might be the D (6 bases). The V gene's germline CDR1 is GTSNPN and CDR2 SVGIG (reference sequence). The CDR3 is made up of 14 amino acids. V lost 5 bases to trimming and J lost 0 bases, with 11 bases between them. The CDR3 DNA is TGTGCCTGGGATGACAGGCTAGCCAAAAACATTCAGTACTTC. Translated, it gives CAWDDRLAKNIQYF.

The V gene is TRBV7-2, the J gene TRBJ2-1, with 12 bases matching TRBD2. Trimming at V came to 5 bases and at J to 7 bases, leaving 9 bases not matched to a gene. The length of the CDR3 is 16 residues. CDR1 is SGHTA, CDR2 FQGNSA, per germline. CDR3 nucleotides: TGTGCCAGCAGCCAAGAAGGACTAGCGGGATTTAATGAGCAGTTCTTC. It is translated as CASSQEGLAGFNEQFF. The whole variable domain, remainder taken from reference TRBV7-2 and TRBJ2-1, is GAGVSQSPSNKVTEKGKDVELRCDPISGHTALYWYRQSLGQGLEFLIYFQGNSAPDKSGLPSDRFSAERTGGSVSTLTIQRTQQEDSAVYLCASSQEGLAGFNEQFFGPGTRLTVL.

The chain combines TRBV19 with TRBJ2-7; D possibly corresponds to TRBD2 (6 bases). V lost 5 bases, J lost 0 bases, and 11 bases lay in between. The CDR3 has 14 amino acids. CDR1 and CDR2 from the germline V gene are LNHDA and SQIVND (reference sequence). The DNA of the CDR3 is TGTGCCAGTAGTGCTAGTAGCGGCTCCTACGAGCAGTACTTC. Its translation: CASSASSGSYEQYF.

This clone turned up a few times. This chain connects TRBV5-1 to TRBJ2-1; D ambiguous. Germline V gives CDR1 SGHRS, CDR2 YFSETQ. With 0 bases removed from V and 8 bases from J, the gap between germline ends came to 12 bases. The CDR3 has 14 residues. In nucleotides, the CDR3 is TGCGCCAGCAGCTTGGCCTCTTTGAGCGATGAGCAGTTCTTC. Encoded protein: CASSLASLSDEQFF.

The V gene is TRBV27, the J gene TRBJ1-2, with 7 positions matching TRBD1. CDR1 and CDR2 from the germline V gene are MNHEY and SMNVEV (reference sequence). The CDR3 extends over 13 amino acids. J was trimmed by 2 bases and V by 5 bases; bases with no gene match: 2. The CDR3 region is CASSPGQNYGYTF. The CDR3 DNA follows: TGTGCCAGCAGTCCGGGACAGAACTATGGCTACACCTTC.

This chain uses TRBV15 with TRBJ2-3, with TRBD2 identical over 14 bases. The CDR3 has 19 residues. Germline V CDR1 and CDR2: LNHNV, YYDKDF (reference sequence). V lost 2 bases to trimming and J lost 5 bases; unmatched junction nucleotides: 12. CDR3 sequence reads: CATSRRPRTSGRSIDTQYF. The CDR3 DNA is TGTGCCACCAGCAGACGTCCCCGGACTAGCGGGAGGTCCATAGATACGCAGTATTTT.

V usage is TRBV27 and J usage is TRBJ2-2; maybe TRBD2 (6 bases). Germline CDR1 and CDR2: MNHEY and SMNVEV (reference sequence). There are 15 residues in the CDR3. Between the trimmed V and J ends, which lost 5 bases and 4 bases, there was a span of 14 bases. This CDR3 reads CASSPTLAGTGELFF. Here the CDR3 DNA reads TGTGCCAGCAGTCCGACACTAGCAGGCACCGGGGAGCTGTTTTTT.

This rearrangement joins TRBV2 to TRBJ2-4; 8 nucleotides align to TRBD1. The CDR3 sequence is 12 residues long. The trim removed 7 bases at V and 7 bases at J, leaving 3 bases unmatched. CDR1 SNHLY and CDR2 FYNNEI come from the germline V gene. CDR3 in DNA: TGTGCCAGCACGCGACAGGGGAACATTCAGTACTTC. Amino acid sequence: CASTRQGNIQYF. Supplemented by reference TRBV2 and TRBJ2-4, the full variable domain reads EPEVTQTPSHQVTQMGQEVILRCVPISNHLYFYWYRQILGQKVEFLVSFYNNEISEKSEIFDDQFSVERPDGSNFTLKIRSTKLEDSAMYFCASTRQGNIQYFGAGTRLSVL.

This sequence joins TRBV30 and TRBJ2-1; 10 bases fit TRBD2. J lost 7 bases, V lost 6 bases, and 9 bases had no gene match. This CDR3 has 14 residues. Germline-derived CDR1 and CDR2 are GTSNPN and SVGIG (reference sequence). The CDR3 is CACRRAGGLNEQFF. The CDR3 region has the DNA TGTGCCTGCCGCCGAGCGGGAGGGCTTAATGAGCAGTTCTTC. The whole variable domain, filled in from reference TRBV30 and TRBJ2-1, reads SQTIHQWPATLVQPVGSPLSLECTVEGTSNPNLYWYRQAAGRGLQLLFYSVGIGQISSEVPQNLSASRPQDRQFILSSKKLLLSDSGFYLCACRRAGGLNEQFFGPGTRLTVL.

The rearrangement uses TRBV6-1 and TRBJ2-2, with a possible D match to TRBD2 (5 bases). The CDR3 extends over 16 amino acids. Trimming cost V 2 bases and J 8 bases, with 18 bases left between them. CDR1 is MNHNS, CDR2 SASEGT, per germline. CDR3 coding DNA: TGTGCCAGCAGTGAAAAAAGGAACGGGGTAATAGGGGAGCTGTTTTTT. Encoded protein: CASSEKRNGVIGELFF.

The J gene is TRBJ2-7, the V gene TRBV28; 9 positions agree with TRBD2. The CDR3 has 13 amino acids. J lost 6 bases, V lost 4 bases, and 4 bases had no gene match. CDR1 is MDHEN and CDR2 is SYDVKM in the germline V gene. The DNA of the CDR3 is TGTGCCAGCAGTTCTAGCGGGAAGGCCGAGCAGTACTTC. This codes for CASSSSGKAEQYF.

This chain links TRBV19 with TRBJ2-5; D possibly corresponds to TRBD1 (5 bases). Trimming shortened V by 6 bases and J by 5 bases, and 16 bases separated the two germline ends. The germline CDR1 and CDR2 sequences are LNHDA and SQIVND (reference sequence). This CDR3 is built from 14 residues. CDR3 region: CASRKTGVEETQYF. DNA of the CDR3: TGTGCCAGTAGGAAAACAGGAGTTGAGGAGACCCAGTACTTC.

The chain combines TRBV29-1 with TRBJ2-1, with 14 bases identical to TRBD2. J was trimmed by 13 bases and V by 7 bases; bases with no gene match: 9. The CDR3 sequence is 13 residues long. Germline lookup yields CDR1 SQVTM and CDR2 ANQGSEA. The CDR3 loop is CSEPGLAGEGQFF. Written as DNA, the CDR3 is TGCAGCGAACCGGGACTAGCGGGAGAGGGCCAGTTCTTC.

The chain links TRBV6-5 to TRBJ1-4; D remains ambiguous. Trimming left V 5 bases short and J 11 bases short, with 15 bases between. The CDR3 loop spans 13 amino acids. Germline V gives CDR1 MNHEY, CDR2 SVGAGI. The CDR3 DNA reads as TGTGCCAGCAGTACTGGGCCATATGGGAAACTGTTTTTT. Its translation is CASSTGPYGKLFF.

The rearrangement links TRBV7-2 to TRBJ2-1; a weak D match, TRBD2 (6 bases). The germline V gene has CDR1 SGHTA and CDR2 FQGNSA. The CDR3 consists of 15 residues. Trimming left V 1 base short and J 8 bases short, with 15 bases between. CDR3 sequence reads: CASSLEGTRLYEQFF. The CDR3 nucleotides are TGTGCCAGCAGCTTAGAGGGGACTCGATTATATGAGCAGTTCTTC.

This clone appeared once. The rearrangement links TRBV27 to TRBJ2-3; 7 bases fit TRBD1. The CDR3 runs to 15 residues. CDR1 is MNHEY, CDR2 SMNVEV, per germline (reference sequence). V dropped 6 bases and J dropped 1; count of bases not matched to a gene: 7. In DNA form, the CDR3 reads TGTGCCAGCAGCACCTGGGACAGCCGCACAGATACGCAGTATTTT. This sequence encodes CASSTWDSRTDTQYF.